This T cell receptor beta chain was captured in a study of prognosis after radiotherapy for stage I lung cancer. Study in general: Each patient with non-small cell lung cancer was deemed medically inoperable.

Germline V gene sequence: CDR1 SGHDT, CDR2 YYEEEE. V dropped 2 bases and J dropped 1 base, with 10 bases sitting between them. This CDR3 is 14 amino acids long. This clonotype was picked up one time. From genomic DNA, two-round multiplex PCR was used to amplify TCR beta CDR3. Gene-specific primers for each TRBV and TRBJ gene drove first-round PCR. Using its own MiXCR run on the multiplex PCR reads, TCRdb lists one record per CDR3 protein. This table has around 59,000 distinct CDR3 sequences, about a quarter appearing once. V usage is TRBV5-6 and J usage is TRBJ2-7, with D unclear. The receptor's source is a donor over 45 with non-small cell lung cancer. Specimen: PBMCs, collected before or after stereotactic body radiation therapy (not recorded which). For the CDR3, the DNA is TGTGCCAGCAGCTTTTTTGCAAGGTCCTACGAGCAGTACTTC. Translation: CASSFFARSYEQYF.